This TCR beta chain was documented in a study of shared clonotypes between healthy human individuals. The CDR3 totals 15 residues. The V gene's germline CDR1 is SGHDN and CDR2 FVKESK. The ends lost 0 bases at V and 8 bases at J; junction bases unmatched: 5. Generated by immunoSEQ multiplex PCR, the TCRdb table keeps only in-frame clones and is missing some. The sample has roughly 1 million clones, around 82% seen once. This TCR derives from a man between 18 and 29 years old in good health. Some clones in this sample may be carry-over from other donors' samples. The specimen was memory CD4+ T cells from PBMCs. Subset here: CD45RA-negative fraction. This sequence joins TRBV14 and TRBJ2-2, with TRBD1 identical over 8 bases. For the CDR3, the DNA is TGTGCCAGCAGCCAAGAAAGGGACAGGCCAGGGGAGCTGTTTTTT. The encoded protein is CASSQERDRPGELFF.